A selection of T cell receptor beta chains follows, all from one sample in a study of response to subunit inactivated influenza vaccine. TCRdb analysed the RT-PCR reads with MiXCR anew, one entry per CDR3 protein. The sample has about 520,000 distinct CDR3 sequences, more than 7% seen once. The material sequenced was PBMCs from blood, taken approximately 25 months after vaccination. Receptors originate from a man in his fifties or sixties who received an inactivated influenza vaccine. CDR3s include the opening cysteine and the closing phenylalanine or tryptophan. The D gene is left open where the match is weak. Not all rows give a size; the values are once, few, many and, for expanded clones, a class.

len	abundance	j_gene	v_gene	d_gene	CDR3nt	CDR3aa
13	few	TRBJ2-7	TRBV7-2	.	TGTGCCAGCAGCTTAACTTGGACTGGCGAGCAGTACTTC	CASSLTWTGEQYF
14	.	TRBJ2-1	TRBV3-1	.	TGTGCCAGCAGCCCATACAGGGGGAGGGGTGAGCAGTTCTTC	CASSPYRGRGEQFF
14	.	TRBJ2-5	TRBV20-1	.	TGCAGTGCTAGAGCTCGAGTGTACCAAGAGACCCAGTACTTC	CSARARVYQETQYF
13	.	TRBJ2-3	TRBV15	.	TGTGCCACCCCTACCCCCCGCACAGATACGCAGTATTTT	CATPTPRTDTQYF
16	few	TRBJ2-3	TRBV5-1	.	TGCGCCAGCAGCTTAACGGCGGGGCGACGCACAGATACGCAGTATTTT	CASSLTAGRRTDTQYF
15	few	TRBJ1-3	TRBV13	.	TGTGCCAGCAGCAAAAGATTACAGGGTTGGGTCACCATATATTTT	CASSKRLQGWVTIYF
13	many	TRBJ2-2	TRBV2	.	TGTGCCAGCGGGGCAGGGGTTGCCGGGGAGCTGTTTTTT	CASGAGVAGELFF
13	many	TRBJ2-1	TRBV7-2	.	TGTGCCAGCAGAAGACTGGTTAACAATGAGCAGTTCTTC	CASRRLVNNEQFF
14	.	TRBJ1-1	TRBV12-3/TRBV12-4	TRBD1	TGTGCCAGCATCCTCGGGGAGGGGGCCGCTGAAGCTTTCTTT	CASILGEGAAEAFF
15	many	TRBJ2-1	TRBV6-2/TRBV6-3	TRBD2	TGTGCCAGCAGCGATGATAGCGGGAGGCTCAATGAGCAGTTCTTC	CASSDDSGRLNEQFF
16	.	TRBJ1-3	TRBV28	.	TGTGCCAGCAGTGCCTACCCCGGGGTAACGGGAAACACCATATATTTT	CASSAYPGVTGNTIYF
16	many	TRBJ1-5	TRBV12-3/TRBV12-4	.	TGTGCCAGCAGTTTTGAGGCAGGGTCGAACAATCAGCCCCAGCATTTT	CASSFEAGSNNQPQHF
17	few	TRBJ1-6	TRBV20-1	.	TGCAGTGCTAGAGATGGGAAGGACAGCTCCTATAATTCACCCCTCCACTTT	CSARDGKDSSYNSPLHF
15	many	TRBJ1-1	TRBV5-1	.	TGCGCCAGCAGCCCGGGGAGCAGCCTTAACACTGAAGCTTTCTTT	CASSPGSSLNTEAFF
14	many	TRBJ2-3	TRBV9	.	TGTGCCAGCAGCGTAGTGCCCTACACAGATACGCAGTATTTT	CASSVVPYTDTQYF
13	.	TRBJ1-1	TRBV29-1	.	TGCAGCACCCCCGGGCGCCTGAACACTGAAGCTTTCTTT	CSTPGRLNTEAFF
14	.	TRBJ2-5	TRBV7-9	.	TGTGCCAGCAGCCCCCCTTGGGGTCAAGAGACCCAGTACTTC	CASSPPWGQETQYF
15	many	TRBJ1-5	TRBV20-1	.	TGCAGTGCTAGACCACTGGAGGGGGGCAGGCAGCCCCAGCATTTT	CSARPLEGGRQPQHF
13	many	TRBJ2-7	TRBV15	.	TGTGCCACCTCGGGCGGGATTGGTTACGAGCAGTACTTC	CATSGGIGYEQYF
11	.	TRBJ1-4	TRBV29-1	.	TGCAGCGTGGGGGACGACGCGACTCTGTTTTTT	CSVGDDATLFF
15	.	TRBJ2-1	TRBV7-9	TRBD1	TGTGCCAGCAGCCGTGACAGGGTGGTTTTGGGTGAGCAGTTCTTC	CASSRDRVVLGEQFF
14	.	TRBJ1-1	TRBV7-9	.	TGTGCCGGAGACGAGGGAGAAATGAACACTGAAGCTTTCTTT	CAGDEGEMNTEAFF
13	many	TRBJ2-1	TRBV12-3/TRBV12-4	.	TGTGCCAGCACGCCGGGACCAACGGGTGAGCAGTTCTTC	CASTPGPTGEQFF
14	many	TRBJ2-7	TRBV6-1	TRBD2	TGTGCCAGCGCTGTGCTAGCGGGGTACTACGAGCAGTACTTC	CASAVLAGYYEQYF
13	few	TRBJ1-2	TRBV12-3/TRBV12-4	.	TGTGCCAGCAGTTTGTACAGGGTTCACGGCTACACCTTC	CASSLYRVHGYTF
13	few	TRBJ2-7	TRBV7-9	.	TGTGCCAGCAGCTTAACAGCCAGTCTCGAGCAGTACTTC	CASSLTASLEQYF
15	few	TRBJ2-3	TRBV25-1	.	TGTGCCAGCAGTGACCAGGGCGGGGGCTTGGATACGCAGTATTTT	CASSDQGGGLDTQYF
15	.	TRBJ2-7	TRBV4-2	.	TGTGCCAGCAGCCAAGGGGCTACCGGTGGGGGGGAGCAGTACTTC	CASSQGATGGGEQYF
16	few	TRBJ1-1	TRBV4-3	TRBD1	TGCGCCAGCAGCCACGAAGAGACAGGGATGAACACTGAAGCTTTCTTT	CASSHEETGMNTEAFF
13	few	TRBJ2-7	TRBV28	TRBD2	TGTGCCAGCAAACCGGGACTAGCGAACGAGCAGTACTTC	CASKPGLANEQYF
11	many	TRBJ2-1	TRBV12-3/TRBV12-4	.	TGTGCCAGCACCCTCTACAATGAGCAGTTCTTC	CASTLYNEQFF
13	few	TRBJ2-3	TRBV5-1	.	TGCGCCAGCAGCTTGGATCCGGCAGATACGCAGTATTTT	CASSLDPADTQYF
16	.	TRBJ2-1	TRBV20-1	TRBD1	TGCTGTGCTGAACCAAGACAGGGGATACCCTACAATGAGCAGTTCTTC	CCAEPRQGIPYNEQFF
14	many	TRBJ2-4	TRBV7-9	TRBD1	TGTGCCAGCAGCTCTACTACAGGGGTTGGCATTCAGTACTTC	CASSSTTGVGIQYF
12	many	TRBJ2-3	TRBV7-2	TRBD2	TGTGCCAGCAGGGGGGGGGCAGATACGCAGTATTTT	CASRGGADTQYF
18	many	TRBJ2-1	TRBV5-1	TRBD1	TGCGCCAGCAGCGCAACCCGGGACAGGGGCTTTCTCTACAATGAGCAGTTCTTC	CASSATRDRGFLYNEQFF
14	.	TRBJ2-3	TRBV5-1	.	TGCGCCAGCAGCCCCCGGGAAGTTACAGATACGCAGTATTTT	CASSPREVTDTQYF
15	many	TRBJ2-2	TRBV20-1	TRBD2	TGCAGTGCTCCCCTGGCGGGGGCGAACACCGGGGAGCTGTTTTTT	CSAPLAGANTGELFF
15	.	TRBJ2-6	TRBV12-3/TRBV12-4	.	TGTGCCAGCAGTTCCCAGCTCACTGGGGCCAACGTCCTGACTTTC	CASSSQLTGANVLTF
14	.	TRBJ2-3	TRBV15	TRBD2	TGTGCCACCAGGCCGACTAGCGGGACGGATACGCAGTATTTT	CATRPTSGTDTQYF
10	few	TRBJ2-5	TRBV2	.	TGTGCCAGCAGGATAGAGACCCAGTACTTC	CASRIETQYF
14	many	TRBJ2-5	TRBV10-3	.	TGTGCCATCGGGTCCACAGTGTACCAAGAGACCCAGTACTTC	CAIGSTVYQETQYF
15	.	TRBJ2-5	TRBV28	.	TGTGCCAGCGGTTTATTCCCCCAAAACGGAGAGACCCAGTACTTC	CASGLFPQNGETQYF
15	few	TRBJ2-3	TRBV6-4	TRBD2	TGTGCCAGCAGTGATTCGGTTAGCGGGGGGGATACGCAGTATTTT	CASSDSVSGGDTQYF
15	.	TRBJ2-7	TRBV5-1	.	TGCGCCAGCTCCTATTCGGGACAACTCTCCTACGAGCAGTACTTC	CASSYSGQLSYEQYF
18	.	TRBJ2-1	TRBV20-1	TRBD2	TGCAGTGCTAGAGTTTTACTAGCGGGGGGCGGAATCTACAATGAGCAGTTCTTC	CSARVLLAGGGIYNEQFF
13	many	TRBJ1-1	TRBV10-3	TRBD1	TGTGCCATCAGGGACAGGGACAACACTGAAGCTTTCTTT	CAIRDRDNTEAFF
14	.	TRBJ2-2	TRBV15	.	TGTGCCACCAGCGTGGGGGGAGGCACCGGGGAGCTGTTTTTT	CATSVGGGTGELFF
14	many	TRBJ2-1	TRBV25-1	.	TGTGCCAGCAGTGAATACCGAGACTACAATGAGCAGTTCTTC	CASSEYRDYNEQFF
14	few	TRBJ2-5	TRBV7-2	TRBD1	TGTGCCAGCAGCCAAGACAGGGGGCGCGAGACCCAGTACTTC	CASSQDRGRETQYF
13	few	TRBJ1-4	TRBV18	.	TGTGCCAGCTCACCGCAGCGGAATGAAAAACTGTTTTTT	CASSPQRNEKLFF